Listed below are T cell receptor beta chains from one sample, sequenced in a study of blood T cell repertoires in COVID-19. Assay: immunoSEQ multiplex PCR; the TCRdb copy retains only in-frame clones and omits some. The sample lists around 280,000 clones, approximately 83% occurring once. The sequenced sample was peripheral blood. The receptors come from a woman in her twenties or thirties who had recovered from COVID-19. The CDR3 runs from the conserved cysteine through the conserved F or W. A D gene is named only where the DNA matches it firmly. Not every row has a clone size; where given, it reads once, few, many or a size class.

j_call: TRBJ1-1
clone_size: few
v_call: TRBV6-5
d_call: -
cdr3_nt: TGTGCCAGCAGTTCGGGATCCGGGTTCACTGAAGCTTTCTTT
cdr3_aa: CASSSGSGFTEAFF

j_call: TRBJ1-5
clone_size: -
v_call: TRBV6-5
d_call: -
cdr3_nt: TGTGCCAGCAGTTACGAGGGGGGCAATCAGCCCCAGCATTTT
cdr3_aa: CASSYEGGNQPQHF

j_call: TRBJ2-7
clone_size: once
v_call: TRBV6-5
d_call: TRBD2
cdr3_nt: TGTGCCAGCAGTTATGGGACTAGCGGGACCTACGAGCAGTACTTC
cdr3_aa: CASSYGTSGTYEQYF

j_call: TRBJ2-7
clone_size: -
v_call: TRBV5-1
d_call: TRBD2
cdr3_nt: TGCGCCAGCAGCAAACCTACTAGCGGGAGTTACGAGCAGTACTTC
cdr3_aa: CASSKPTSGSYEQYF

j_call: TRBJ2-1
clone_size: -
v_call: TRBV19
d_call: -
cdr3_nt: TGTGCCAGTAGTACTACACTAAGGGGTGAGCAGTTCTTC
cdr3_aa: CASSTTLRGEQFF

j_call: TRBJ2-5
clone_size: once
v_call: TRBV11-3
d_call: -
cdr3_nt: TGTGCCAGCAGCGCGGGGCTCCGGGGAGGAGAGACCCAGTACTTC
cdr3_aa: CASSAGLRGGETQYF

j_call: TRBJ2-7
clone_size: once
v_call: TRBV6-2/TRBV6-3
d_call: -
cdr3_nt: TGTGCCAGCAGTTACCCTGGACAGACCTACGAGCAGTACTTC
cdr3_aa: CASSYPGQTYEQYF

j_call: TRBJ1-2
clone_size: -
v_call: TRBV2
d_call: -
cdr3_nt: TGTGCCAGCAGTGATATGCGGCAGGGGTGGAATGGCTACACCTTC
cdr3_aa: CASSDMRQGWNGYTF

j_call: TRBJ2-7
clone_size: -
v_call: TRBV2
d_call: -
cdr3_nt: TGTGCCAGCAGTGCCCATGGGGCAGCACACGAGCAGTACTTC
cdr3_aa: CASSAHGAAHEQYF

j_call: TRBJ2-1
clone_size: -
v_call: TRBV19
d_call: -
cdr3_nt: TGTGCCAGTAGTATAGTGGGGGGGACACTTCGCTACAATGAGCAGTTCTTC
cdr3_aa: CASSIVGGTLRYNEQFF

j_call: TRBJ1-4
clone_size: once
v_call: TRBV15
d_call: -
cdr3_nt: TGTGCCACCAGCAGAGATGAAGGGAGGGGGAATGAAAAACTGTTTTTT
cdr3_aa: CATSRDEGRGNEKLFF

j_call: TRBJ2-7
clone_size: few
v_call: TRBV9
d_call: -
cdr3_nt: TGTGCCAGCAGCTCCCGGCCAGGGATCGAGCAGTACTTC
cdr3_aa: CASSSRPGIEQYF

j_call: TRBJ2-1
clone_size: few
v_call: TRBV30
d_call: TRBD2
cdr3_nt: TGTGCCCTACTCGTCGGCGGGGGGGCAAATGAGCAGTTCTTC
cdr3_aa: CALLVGGGANEQFF

j_call: TRBJ1-6
clone_size: -
v_call: TRBV4-1
d_call: -
cdr3_nt: TGCGCCAGCAGCCCCCTCGGGCCAGGGCCCCTGGCAAACCTCCACTTT
cdr3_aa: CASSPLGPGPLANLHF

j_call: TRBJ2-1
clone_size: -
v_call: TRBV4-2
d_call: TRBD2
cdr3_nt: TGTGCCAGCAGCCAAGATAGGGCTAGCGGGGCCTTCACCCAGTTCTTC
cdr3_aa: CASSQDRASGAFTQFF

j_call: TRBJ2-2
clone_size: -
v_call: TRBV12-5
d_call: -
cdr3_nt: TGTGCTAGTGGTTTAGGGGCCGGGGAGCTGTTTTTT
cdr3_aa: CASGLGAGELFF

j_call: TRBJ1-5
clone_size: once
v_call: TRBV7-4
d_call: TRBD1
cdr3_nt: TGTGCCAGCAGCGCTCCCCGGACAGGGTTTAGCAATCAGCCCCAGCATTTT
cdr3_aa: CASSAPRTGFSNQPQHF

j_call: TRBJ1-5
clone_size: -
v_call: TRBV1
d_call: -
cdr3_nt: TGCACCAGCAGCCGAGATGGTGACAGGAATCAGCCCCAGCATTTT
cdr3_aa: CTSSRDGDRNQPQHF

j_call: TRBJ2-2
clone_size: -
v_call: TRBV3-1/TRBV3-2
d_call: TRBD2
cdr3_nt: TGTGCCAGCAGGAGCACTGGGACTAGCGATTCCGGGGAGCTGTTTTTT
cdr3_aa: CASRSTGTSDSGELFF

j_call: TRBJ1-5
clone_size: -
v_call: TRBV4-1
d_call: -
cdr3_nt: TGCGCCAGCAGCCGGTATAACGGGGTCAATCAGCCCCAGCATTTT
cdr3_aa: CASSRYNGVNQPQHF

j_call: TRBJ2-3
clone_size: few
v_call: TRBV28
d_call: TRBD1
cdr3_nt: TGTGCCAGCAGTTTATCAGGGGACAGGGTGAAAGATACGCAGTATTTT
cdr3_aa: CASSLSGDRVKDTQYF

j_call: TRBJ2-1
clone_size: few
v_call: TRBV14
d_call: TRBD1
cdr3_nt: TGTGCCAGCAGCCAGGACAGGGCCAATGAGCAGTTCTTC
cdr3_aa: CASSQDRANEQFF

j_call: TRBJ2-3
clone_size: once
v_call: TRBV5-4
d_call: TRBD2
cdr3_nt: TGTGCCAGCAGCTCCTCTAGCGGGAGGGGGGGCACAGATACGCAGTATTTT
cdr3_aa: CASSSSSGRGGTDTQYF

j_call: TRBJ2-1
clone_size: -
v_call: TRBV27
d_call: TRBD2
cdr3_nt: TGTGCCAGCAGCACCCTAGCGGGGAGCCTTAGGAGCTCCTACAATGAGCAGTTCTTC
cdr3_aa: CASSTLAGSLRSSYNEQFF

j_call: TRBJ2-7
clone_size: -
v_call: TRBV27
d_call: TRBD1
cdr3_nt: TGTGCCAGCAGTTTATCGTTCCCAGGGGGCCACTACGAGCAGTACTTC
cdr3_aa: CASSLSFPGGHYEQYF

j_call: TRBJ2-3
clone_size: -
v_call: TRBV15
d_call: TRBD2
cdr3_nt: TGTGCCACCAGCAGAGATGAGCTAGCGGGGGTTTTGAGGGCAGATACGCAGTATTTT
cdr3_aa: CATSRDELAGVLRADTQYF

j_call: TRBJ2-3
clone_size: -
v_call: TRBV4-3
d_call: TRBD2
cdr3_nt: TGCGCCAGCAGCCAAGAACAGACTAGCGGGAGGATTGCGGCAGATACGCAGTATTTT
cdr3_aa: CASSQEQTSGRIAADTQYF

j_call: TRBJ1-2
clone_size: -
v_call: TRBV19
d_call: TRBD1
cdr3_nt: TGTGCCAGTAGTATGTCTGAACAGGGGAGATTCGCCGATGGCTACACCTTC
cdr3_aa: CASSMSEQGRFADGYTF

j_call: TRBJ1-6
clone_size: -
v_call: TRBV18
d_call: TRBD1
cdr3_nt: TGTGCCAGCTCACCATCCGGGACAGGGTCGTCACCCCTCCACTTT
cdr3_aa: CASSPSGTGSSPLHF

j_call: TRBJ1-1
clone_size: -
v_call: TRBV27
d_call: TRBD1
cdr3_nt: TGTGCCAGCAGTACGTACAGGGGCGACACTGAAGCTTTCTTT
cdr3_aa: CASSTYRGDTEAFF

j_call: TRBJ2-7
clone_size: -
v_call: TRBV6-5
d_call: -
cdr3_nt: TGTGCCAGCAGCCGCCCGGCGCGGAATGGGGAGCAGTACTTC
cdr3_aa: CASSRPARNGEQYF

j_call: TRBJ2-7
clone_size: -
v_call: TRBV7-2
d_call: -
cdr3_nt: TGTGCCAGCAGCTCGCGTAGCACGGGAGTAGTTTACGAGCAGTACTTC
cdr3_aa: CASSSRSTGVVYEQYF

j_call: TRBJ2-5
clone_size: -
v_call: TRBV6-6
d_call: TRBD2
cdr3_nt: TGTGCCAGCAGCCGACGCAAGGAGGTAGCGGGGAAATTCGGGGAGACCCAGTACTTC
cdr3_aa: CASSRRKEVAGKFGETQYF

j_call: TRBJ1-6
clone_size: few
v_call: TRBV3-1/TRBV3-2
d_call: -
cdr3_nt: TGTGCCAGCAGCCGAAGAGGCGGAGGCAATTCACCCCTCCACTTT
cdr3_aa: CASSRRGGGNSPLHF

j_call: TRBJ1-1
clone_size: -
v_call: TRBV7-3
d_call: -
cdr3_nt: TGTGCCAGCAGCTTCAACAGGAACACTGAAGCTTTCTTT
cdr3_aa: CASSFNRNTEAFF

j_call: TRBJ1-5
clone_size: once
v_call: TRBV6-5
d_call: -
cdr3_nt: TGTGCCAGCAGCCAGAACGGGGGAGTCAATCAGCCCCAGCATTTT
cdr3_aa: CASSQNGGVNQPQHF

j_call: TRBJ2-7
clone_size: -
v_call: TRBV5-1
d_call: -
cdr3_nt: TGCGCCAGCAGCTTGGACTATGGCGTCTCCTACGAGCAGTACTTC
cdr3_aa: CASSLDYGVSYEQYF

j_call: TRBJ2-2
clone_size: -
v_call: TRBV19
d_call: -
cdr3_nt: TGTGCCAGTAGTACAGGGGTAAGGGCGAACACCGGGGAGCTGTTTTTT
cdr3_aa: CASSTGVRANTGELFF

j_call: TRBJ2-3
clone_size: -
v_call: TRBV11-3
d_call: TRBD2
cdr3_nt: TGTGCCAGCAGCTTAGGTCTTCGGCTAGCGGGAGCCCTTGGCACAGATACGCAGTATTTT
cdr3_aa: CASSLGLRLAGALGTDTQYF

j_call: TRBJ2-1
clone_size: -
v_call: TRBV19
d_call: TRBD1
cdr3_nt: TGTGCCAGTAGTGGGACAGGGCGCTACAATGAGCAGTTCTTC
cdr3_aa: CASSGTGRYNEQFF

j_call: TRBJ1-4
clone_size: -
v_call: TRBV10-2
d_call: -
cdr3_nt: TGCGCCAGCAGTGAAGAGGTTTGGGCAACTAATGAAAAACTGTTTTTT
cdr3_aa: CASSEEVWATNEKLFF

j_call: TRBJ1-5
clone_size: -
v_call: TRBV28
d_call: TRBD1
cdr3_nt: TGTGCCAGCAGTCCCTTTACAGGGGGCGCGGAGCATTTT
cdr3_aa: CASSPFTGGAEHF

j_call: TRBJ2-2
clone_size: -
v_call: TRBV5-4
d_call: -
cdr3_nt: TGTGCCAGCAGCCCCCATGCGGCCACGAACACCGGGGAGCTGTTTTTT
cdr3_aa: CASSPHAATNTGELFF

j_call: TRBJ2-2
clone_size: -
v_call: TRBV2
d_call: -
cdr3_nt: TGTGCCAGCAGCATAAACAGGAACACCGGGGAGCTGTTTTTT
cdr3_aa: CASSINRNTGELFF

j_call: TRBJ1-5
clone_size: -
v_call: TRBV6-5
d_call: TRBD1
cdr3_nt: TGTGCCAGCAGGCAAACCGGGACAGGCAATCAGCCCCAGCATTTT
cdr3_aa: CASRQTGTGNQPQHF

j_call: TRBJ2-1
clone_size: -
v_call: TRBV11-2
d_call: TRBD2
cdr3_nt: TGTGCCAGCAGCTTAGATCTTAGCGGGTACTACAATGAGCAGTTCTTC
cdr3_aa: CASSLDLSGYYNEQFF

j_call: TRBJ2-3
clone_size: -
v_call: TRBV5-1
d_call: TRBD2
cdr3_nt: TGCGCCAGCAAAACGGGAGGTGCAGATACGCAGTATTTT
cdr3_aa: CASKTGGADTQYF

j_call: TRBJ1-2
clone_size: -
v_call: TRBV3-1/TRBV3-2
d_call: -
cdr3_nt: TGTGCCAGCAGCCAAGGGACCGGGGTGTATGGCTACACCTTC
cdr3_aa: CASSQGTGVYGYTF

j_call: TRBJ1-2
clone_size: -
v_call: TRBV6-5
d_call: -
cdr3_nt: TGTGCCAGCAGGAAAGGAGGCGGCTACACCTTC
cdr3_aa: CASRKGGGYTF